The rows below give T cell receptor beta chains drawn from one sample of a study of vaccination and CD4 T cells after COVID-19. TCRdb re-called the PCR reads through MiXCR, storing one row per CDR3 protein. The sample carries about 20,000 distinct CDR3 sequences, approximately 60% recorded once. These receptors lack a known antigen. Input material: CD4+ T cells from blood, cultured in vitro. These receptors were collected from a human donor who had recovered from COVID-19. The CDR3 runs from the conserved cysteine through the conserved F or W. Each record gives: V gene, clone size, D gene, J gene, CDR3 protein, CDR3 DNA. A D gene is named only where the DNA matches it firmly. Some rows have no size entry. The others give once, few or many, or a class for an expanded clone.

v_call: TRBV19; clone_size: once; d_call: NA; j_call: TRBJ1-2; cdr3_aa: CASSMTNYGYTF; cdr3_nt: TGTGCCAGTAGTATGACTAACTATGGCTACACCTTC
v_call: TRBV7-2; clone_size: NA; d_call: TRBD1; j_call: TRBJ2-3; cdr3_aa: CASSLKGQGTDTQYF; cdr3_nt: TGTGCCAGCAGCTTAAAGGGACAGGGAACAGATACGCAGTATTTT
v_call: TRBV4-3; clone_size: NA; d_call: NA; j_call: TRBJ2-2; cdr3_aa: CASSQERNTGELFF; cdr3_nt: TGCGCCAGCAGCCAAGAACGGAACACCGGGGAGCTGTTTTTT
v_call: TRBV20-1; clone_size: NA; d_call: NA; j_call: TRBJ1-1; cdr3_aa: CSARIGGSGEAFF; cdr3_nt: TGCAGTGCCCGGATTGGGGGGTCGGGTGAAGCTTTCTTT
v_call: TRBV19; clone_size: few; d_call: NA; j_call: TRBJ1-1; cdr3_aa: CASSKPEVRMNTEAFF; cdr3_nt: TGTGCCAGTAGTAAGCCGGAGGTACGCATGAACACTGAAGCTTTCTTT
v_call: TRBV20-1; clone_size: NA; d_call: TRBD1; j_call: TRBJ1-1; cdr3_aa: CSARNRGRDTEAFF; cdr3_nt: TGCAGTGCTCGAAACAGGGGGCGCGACACTGAAGCTTTCTTT
v_call: TRBV7-2; clone_size: NA; d_call: NA; j_call: TRBJ2-5; cdr3_aa: CASSLQETQYF; cdr3_nt: TGTGCCAGCAGCTTACAAGAGACCCAGTACTTC
v_call: TRBV7-2; clone_size: NA; d_call: NA; j_call: TRBJ1-1; cdr3_aa: CASSLGQSVTEAFF; cdr3_nt: TGTGCCAGCAGCTTAGGGCAGAGTGTCACTGAAGCTTTCTTT
v_call: TRBV7-2; clone_size: NA; d_call: NA; j_call: TRBJ1-2; cdr3_aa: CASSSGQPKVYGYTF; cdr3_nt: TGTGCCAGCAGCTCCGGACAGCCAAAAGTCTATGGCTACACCTTC
v_call: TRBV18; clone_size: NA; d_call: TRBD2; j_call: TRBJ2-5; cdr3_aa: CASSYFLSGNRAIGKETQYF; cdr3_nt: TGTGCCAGCTCATATTTCCTAAGCGGGAACCGGGCCATCGGCAAAGAGACCCAGTACTTC
v_call: TRBV6-2/TRBV6-3; clone_size: few; d_call: NA; j_call: TRBJ1-2; cdr3_aa: CASSFPGLSYGYTF; cdr3_nt: TGTGCCAGCAGTTTCCCAGGACTGAGCTATGGCTACACCTTC
v_call: TRBV6-1; clone_size: NA; d_call: NA; j_call: TRBJ2-1; cdr3_aa: CASSEPYNEQFF; cdr3_nt: TGTGCCAGCAGTGAACCCTACAATGAGCAGTTCTTC
v_call: TRBV20-1; clone_size: few; d_call: NA; j_call: TRBJ1-1; cdr3_aa: CSARSLRAEAFF; cdr3_nt: TGCAGTGCTAGGTCCCTCAGGGCTGAAGCTTTCTTT
v_call: TRBV28; clone_size: NA; d_call: NA; j_call: TRBJ1-2; cdr3_aa: CASGIGTRYGYTF; cdr3_nt: TGTGCCAGCGGTATCGGGACACGCTATGGCTACACCTTC
v_call: TRBV7-8; clone_size: NA; d_call: NA; j_call: TRBJ2-1; cdr3_aa: CASSLEFAGEQFF; cdr3_nt: TGTGCCAGCAGCTTAGAGTTCGCTGGTGAGCAGTTCTTC
v_call: TRBV7-2; clone_size: NA; d_call: NA; j_call: TRBJ1-5; cdr3_aa: CASSLGQPNQPQHF; cdr3_nt: TGTGCCAGCAGCTTAGGGCAGCCCAATCAGCCCCAGCATTTT
v_call: TRBV27; clone_size: NA; d_call: TRBD2; j_call: TRBJ2-3; cdr3_aa: CASSLGLAGGGTDTQYF; cdr3_nt: TGTGCCAGCAGTTTAGGACTAGCGGGGGGGGGCACAGATACGCAGTATTTT
v_call: TRBV6-1; clone_size: few; d_call: NA; j_call: TRBJ1-5; cdr3_aa: CASSEGLGNQPQHF; cdr3_nt: TGTGCCAGCAGTGAGGGGTTGGGCAATCAGCCCCAGCATTTT
v_call: TRBV20-1; clone_size: few; d_call: TRBD1; j_call: TRBJ1-3; cdr3_aa: CSANRDSSGNTIYF; cdr3_nt: TGCAGTGCCAACCGGGACAGCTCTGGAAACACCATATATTTT
v_call: TRBV12-3/TRBV12-4; clone_size: NA; d_call: NA; j_call: TRBJ1-6; cdr3_aa: CASSRSGLGSSYNSPLHF; cdr3_nt: TGTGCCAGCAGTAGAAGTGGTCTGGGAAGCTCCTATAATTCACCCCTCCACTTT
v_call: TRBV7-2; clone_size: NA; d_call: NA; j_call: TRBJ1-2; cdr3_aa: CASSLDFSDYGYTF; cdr3_nt: TGTGCCAGCAGCTTAGATTTCAGCGACTATGGCTACACCTTC
v_call: TRBV15; clone_size: NA; d_call: TRBD1; j_call: TRBJ1-5; cdr3_aa: CATSRAQGIQPQHF; cdr3_nt: TGTGCCACCAGCAGAGCACAGGGGATTCAACCCCAGCATTTT
v_call: TRBV7-2; clone_size: NA; d_call: TRBD2; j_call: TRBJ2-2; cdr3_aa: CASSPGRTLPGELFF; cdr3_nt: TGTGCCAGCAGTCCCGGGAGGACCTTACCCGGGGAGCTGTTTTTT
v_call: TRBV7-8; clone_size: NA; d_call: TRBD1; j_call: TRBJ1-5; cdr3_aa: CASSKDRGRIQPQHF; cdr3_nt: TGTGCCAGCAGCAAGGACAGGGGACGGATACAGCCCCAGCATTTT
v_call: TRBV7-2; clone_size: NA; d_call: TRBD2; j_call: TRBJ2-7; cdr3_aa: CASSPSGSGYEQYF; cdr3_nt: TGTGCCAGCAGCCCTAGCGGGAGTGGGTACGAGCAGTACTTC
v_call: TRBV19; clone_size: NA; d_call: TRBD1; j_call: TRBJ2-1; cdr3_aa: CASSILDRGRDEQFF; cdr3_nt: TGTGCCAGTAGTATCCTGGACAGGGGGCGCGATGAGCAGTTCTTC